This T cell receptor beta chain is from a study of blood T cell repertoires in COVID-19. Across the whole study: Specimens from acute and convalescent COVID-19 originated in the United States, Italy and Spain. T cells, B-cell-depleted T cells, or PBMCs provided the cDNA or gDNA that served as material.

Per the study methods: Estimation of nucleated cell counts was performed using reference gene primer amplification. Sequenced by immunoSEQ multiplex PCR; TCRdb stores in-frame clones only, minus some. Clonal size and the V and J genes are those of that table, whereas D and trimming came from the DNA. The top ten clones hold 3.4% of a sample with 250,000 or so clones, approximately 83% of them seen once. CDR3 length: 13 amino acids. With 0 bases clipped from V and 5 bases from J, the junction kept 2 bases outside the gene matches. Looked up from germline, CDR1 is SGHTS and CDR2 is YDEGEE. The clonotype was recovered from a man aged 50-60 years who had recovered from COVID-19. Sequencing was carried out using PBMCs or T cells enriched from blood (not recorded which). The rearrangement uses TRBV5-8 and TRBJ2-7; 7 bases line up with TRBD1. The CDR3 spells CASSLGRGNEQYF. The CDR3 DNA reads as TGTGCCAGCAGCTTGGGCAGGGGGAACGAGCAGTACTTC. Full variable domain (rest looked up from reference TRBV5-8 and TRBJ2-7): EAGVTQSPTHLIKTRGQQATLRCSPISGHTSVYWYQQALGLGLQFLLWYDEGEERNRGNFPPRFSGRQFPNYSSELNVNALELEDSALYLCASSLGRGNEQYFGPGTRLTVT.